This T cell receptor (beta chain) came from a study of blood T cell repertoires in COVID-19 (dated by TCRdb to 2020 to 2021). With respect to the entire study: The collaborator samples originated in the United States, Italy and Spain and spanned the acute and convalescent phases of COVID-19. Deeply sampled blood TCRbeta repertoires from subjects exposed to, actively infected with, or recovered from COVID-19 were included in the dataset. The sample metadata nearly always contained a de-identified subject ID, COVID-19 status, age in years and sex. Samples came from the ongoing ImmuneRACE study (first 160 participants) plus 1,254 subjects from 6 global collaborators. Where available, HLA class I and class II types were taken from metadata supplied by the sample provider and were not determined by assay-based typing. The repertoires were released in a freely available public database meant as a resource for research on the immune response to SARS-CoV-2. The prospective study material was composed of cDNA or gDNA derived from T cells, B-cell-depleted T cells, or PBMCs.

Paper-wide results and their limitations: The quantity of clinical and demographic metadata differed by source and by participant and was supplied without curation.

The CDR3 starts with the cysteine, ends with the phenylalanine, and has 13 residues. Left in the record is the CDR3 DNA by itself, 39 bases read in frame from the first base. V loses 5 bases at its end and J loses 6 bases; junction bases beyond the gene matches: 1. The immunoSEQ Assay, a bias-controlled multiplex PCR, was used to amplify TCRbeta CDR3 regions from genomic DNA. The original methods were these. The number of nucleated cells in each sample was estimated by amplification of reference gene primers within the assay. Sequence reads were collapsed and filtered to measure the absolute abundance of every unique TCRbeta CDR3 rearrangement. For each sample, productive Simpson clonality was calculated as the square root of Simpson's diversity index over productive rearrangements. TCRdb took this table from immuneACCESS and kept in-frame rearrangements with V and J called. Such tables lack part of the clones; where checked against another copy, unresolved V genes explain under half of the gap, and the rest is unexplained. V and J calls and clone size are as listed in that table; D and trimming were resolved from the DNA. This sample lists about 210,000 clones; 70% to 90% were detected once. Approximately 8.1% of the sample lies in the top ten.

Collaborating institutions collected whole blood in K2EDTA tubes following their own protocols. For TCRbeta analysis, collaborator samples were shipped as frozen whole blood, as isolated PBMCs, or as DNA extracted from either sample type. As regards this clone: Its antigen is unknown. Base qualities are not recorded, but no much larger clone differs from it by a single base.

The source of this sequence is a woman in her forties or fifties with active or convalescent COVID-19. The sequence joins TRBV12-3 or TRBV12-4 to TRBJ2-2, and 9 junction bases match TRBD1. The specimen sequenced was peripheral blood. The CDR3 sequence is CASSRTGAGELFF. The nucleotides are TGTGCCAGCAGTCGGACAGGGGCCGGGGAGCTGTTTTTT.